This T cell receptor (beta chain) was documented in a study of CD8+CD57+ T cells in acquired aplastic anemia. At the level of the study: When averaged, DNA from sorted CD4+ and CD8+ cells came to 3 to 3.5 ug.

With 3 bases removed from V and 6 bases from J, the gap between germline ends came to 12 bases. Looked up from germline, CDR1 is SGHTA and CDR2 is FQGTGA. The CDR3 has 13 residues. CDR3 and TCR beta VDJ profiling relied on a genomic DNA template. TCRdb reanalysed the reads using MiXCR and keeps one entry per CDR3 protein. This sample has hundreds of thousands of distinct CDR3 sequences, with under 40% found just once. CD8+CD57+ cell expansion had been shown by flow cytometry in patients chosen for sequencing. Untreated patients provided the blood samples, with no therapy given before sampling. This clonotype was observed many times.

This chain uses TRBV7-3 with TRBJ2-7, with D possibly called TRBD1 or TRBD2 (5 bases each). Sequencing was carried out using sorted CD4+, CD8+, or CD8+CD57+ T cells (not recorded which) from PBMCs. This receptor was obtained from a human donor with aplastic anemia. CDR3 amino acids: CASSFGAGGEQYF. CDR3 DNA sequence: TGTGCCAGCAGCTTCGGGGCAGGTGGCGAGCAGTACTTC.